This TCR beta chain was recovered during a study of T cell repertoires in cytomegalovirus infection. On this clonotype itself: Antigen specificity is unknown.

TCRdb ran MiXCR on the reads and lists one entry per CDR3 protein. Of 35,000 to 55,000 distinct CDR3 sequences listed, approximately 22% are singletons. The CDR3 covers 17 residues. Germline assignment: CDR1 DFQATT and CDR2 SNEGSKA (reference sequence). The ends lost 5 bases at V and 3 bases at J; junction bases unmatched: 10. The sequenced sample was PBMCs, sequenced either directly or after in vitro stimulation (not recorded which). This receptor was taken from a human donor in good health (CMV status not recorded). Some clones in this sample may be carry-over from other donors' samples. V usage is TRBV20-1 and J usage is TRBJ2-2; TRBD1 aligns across 12 bases. As DNA, the CDR3 is TGCAGTGCTGAGATCCCGGGACAGGGGGCTGACACCGGGGAGCTGTTTTTT. This codes for CSAEIPGQGADTGELFF.